This T cell receptor (beta chain) originates from a study of T cell changes during pregnancy in multiple sclerosis. CDR3 length equals 13 residues. V trimming: 6 bases; J trimming: 1 base; junction bases outside the gene matches: 2. The germline CDR1 and CDR2 sequences are SNHLY and FYNNEI. The table came from immunoSEQ multiplex PCR; TCRdb's copy has only in-frame clones and leaves some out. This sample has tens of thousands of clones, with approximately 90% found just once. Sample: peripheral blood, taken before pregnancy. The chain uses TRBV2 and TRBJ2-5, with TRBD1 matching over 7 bases. The sequence was collected from a female donor with multiple sclerosis, enrolled in a pregnancy study. CDR3 sequence (DNA): TGTGCCAGCAGACGACAGGGCCAAGAGACCCAGTACTTC. Its translation is CASRRQGQETQYF.